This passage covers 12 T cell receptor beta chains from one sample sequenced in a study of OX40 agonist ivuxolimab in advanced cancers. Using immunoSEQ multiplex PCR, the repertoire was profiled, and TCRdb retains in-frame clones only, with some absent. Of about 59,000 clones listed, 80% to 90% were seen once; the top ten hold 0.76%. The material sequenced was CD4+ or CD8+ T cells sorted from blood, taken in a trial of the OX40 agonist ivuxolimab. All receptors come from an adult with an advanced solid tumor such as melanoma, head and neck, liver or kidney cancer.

The CDR3 bases are TGTGCCAGCAGGACGATGCTGGACAGAAGGGAGCAGTTCTTC. Its translation: CASRTMLDRREQFF. V usage is TRBV6-6 and J usage is TRBJ2-1, with a weak D call TRBD1 (6 bases). Germline lookup yields CDR1 MNHNY and CDR2 SVGAGI (reference sequence). Trimming shortened V by 6 bases and J by 10 bases, and 19 bases separated the two germline ends. CDR3 length equals 14 residues.

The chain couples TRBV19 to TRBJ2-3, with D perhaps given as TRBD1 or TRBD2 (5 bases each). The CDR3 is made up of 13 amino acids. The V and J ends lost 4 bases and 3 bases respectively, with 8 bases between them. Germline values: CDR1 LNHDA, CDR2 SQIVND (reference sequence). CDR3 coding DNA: TGTGCCAGTAGTAAGAGGGGAACAGATACGCAGTATTTT. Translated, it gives CASSKRGTDTQYF.

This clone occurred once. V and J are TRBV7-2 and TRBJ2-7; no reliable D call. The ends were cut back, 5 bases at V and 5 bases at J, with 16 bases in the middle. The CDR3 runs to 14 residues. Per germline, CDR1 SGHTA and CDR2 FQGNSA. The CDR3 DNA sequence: TGTGCCAGCAGCCTACGGTCTTCGCGAAACGAGCAGTACTTC. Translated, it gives CASSLRSSRNEQYF. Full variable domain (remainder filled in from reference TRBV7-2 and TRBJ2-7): GAGVSQSPSNKVTEKGKDVELRCDPISGHTALYWYRQSLGQGLEFLIYFQGNSAPDKSGLPSDRFSAERTGGSVSTLTIQRTQQEDSAVYLCASSLRSSRNEQYFGPGTRLTVT.

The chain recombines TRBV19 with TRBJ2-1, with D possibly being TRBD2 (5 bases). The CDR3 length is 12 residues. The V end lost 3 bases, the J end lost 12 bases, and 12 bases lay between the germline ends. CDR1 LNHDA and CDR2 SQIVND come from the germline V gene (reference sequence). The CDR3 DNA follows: TGTGCCAGTAGTATTACGGGGTGGGGGCAGTTCTTC. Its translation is CASSITGWGQFF. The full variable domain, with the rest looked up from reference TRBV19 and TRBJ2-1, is DGGITQSPKYLFRKEGQNVTLSCEQNLNHDAMYWYRQDPGQGLRLIYYSQIVNDFQKGDIAEGYSVSREKKESFPLTVTSAQKNPTAFYLCASSITGWGQFFGPGTRLTVL.

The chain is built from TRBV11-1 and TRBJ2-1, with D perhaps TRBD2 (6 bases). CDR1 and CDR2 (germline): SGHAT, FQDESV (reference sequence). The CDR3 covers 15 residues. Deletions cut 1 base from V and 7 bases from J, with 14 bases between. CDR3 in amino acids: CASSLVGGLQNEQFF. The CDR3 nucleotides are TGTGCCAGCAGCTTAGTGGGAGGACTACAGAATGAGCAGTTCTTC.

The CDR3 DNA follows: TGTGCCAGCAGCTTCTCGGGGAGCGGGGAGCTGTTTTTT. This codes for CASSFSGSGELFF. The chain couples TRBV9 to TRBJ2-2; TRBD2 might be the D (5 bases). Trimming removed 4 bases at V and 7 bases at J, with 11 bases between. Looked up from germline, CDR1 is SGDLS and CDR2 is YYNGEE. CDR3 size: 13 residues.

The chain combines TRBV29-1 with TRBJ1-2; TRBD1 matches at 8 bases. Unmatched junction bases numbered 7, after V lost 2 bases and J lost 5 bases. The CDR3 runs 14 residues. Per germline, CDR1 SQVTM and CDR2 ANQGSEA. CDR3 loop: CSVEPPGGWYGYTF. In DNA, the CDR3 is TGCAGCGTTGAACCCCCAGGGGGCTGGTATGGCTACACCTTC.

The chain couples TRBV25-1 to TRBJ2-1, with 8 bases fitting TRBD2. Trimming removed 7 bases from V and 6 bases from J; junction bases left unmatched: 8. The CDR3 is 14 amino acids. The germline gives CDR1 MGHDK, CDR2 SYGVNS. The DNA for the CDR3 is TGTGCCAGCACCGGTGGACTAGCCTCCAATGAGCAGTTCTTC. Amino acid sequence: CASTGGLASNEQFF. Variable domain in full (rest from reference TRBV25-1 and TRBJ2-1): EADIYQTPRYLVIGTGKKITLECSQTMGHDKMYWYQQDPGMELHLIHYSYGVNSTEKGDLSSESTVSRIRTEHFPLTLESARPSHTSQYLCASTGGLASNEQFFGPGTRLTVL.

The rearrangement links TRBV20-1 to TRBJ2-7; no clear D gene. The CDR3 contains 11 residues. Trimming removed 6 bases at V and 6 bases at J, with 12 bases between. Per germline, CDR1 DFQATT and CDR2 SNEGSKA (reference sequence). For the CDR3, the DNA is TGCAGTGCCTCGGCCTCTGCCGAGCAGTACTTC. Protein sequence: CSASASAEQYF.

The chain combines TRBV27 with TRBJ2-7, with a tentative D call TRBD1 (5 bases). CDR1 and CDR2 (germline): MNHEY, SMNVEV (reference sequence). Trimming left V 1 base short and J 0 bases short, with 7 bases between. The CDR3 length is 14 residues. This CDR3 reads CASSLWGNSYEQYF. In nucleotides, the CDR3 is TGTGCCAGCAGTTTATGGGGCAACTCCTACGAGCAGTACTTC.

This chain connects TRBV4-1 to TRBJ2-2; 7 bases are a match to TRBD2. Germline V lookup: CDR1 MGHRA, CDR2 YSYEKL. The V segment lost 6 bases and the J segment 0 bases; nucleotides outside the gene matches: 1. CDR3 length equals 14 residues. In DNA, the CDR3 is TGCGCCAGCAGGGCGGGAGCGAACACCGGGGAGCTGTTTTTT. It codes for CASRAGANTGELFF.

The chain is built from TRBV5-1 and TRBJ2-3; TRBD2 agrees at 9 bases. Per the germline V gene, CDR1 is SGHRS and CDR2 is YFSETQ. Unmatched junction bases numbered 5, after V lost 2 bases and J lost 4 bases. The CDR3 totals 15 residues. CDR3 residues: CASSFRSGSSDTQYF. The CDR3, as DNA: TGCGCCAGCAGCTTCCGTAGCGGGAGTTCAGATACGCAGTATTTT.